A single sample is the source of the 8 T cell receptor beta chains below, sequenced in a study of cytomegalovirus exposure and HLA in healthy donors. Generated by immunoSEQ multiplex PCR, the TCRdb table keeps only in-frame clones and is missing some. The sample has fewer than 250,000 clones, around four fifths seen once. Material: PBMCs. All receptors derive from a woman aged 18-29 years in good health and CMV-seronegative.

The V and J genes are TRBV13 and TRBJ2-2; 10 nucleotides line up with TRBD2. Germline-derived CDR1 and CDR2 are PRHDT and FYEKMQ (reference sequence). V was clipped by 1 base and J by 7 bases; unmatched bases: 15. The CDR3 loop spans 19 amino acids. CDR3 sequence reads: CASSLVVRLAGVLGGELFF. DNA of the CDR3: TGTGCCAGCAGCTTAGTAGTGCGTCTAGCGGGAGTGCTAGGCGGGGAGCTGTTTTTT.

The DNA for the CDR3 is TGTGCCAGCTCACCGCCCGACAGGGAAGTCGACTACGAGCAGTACTTC. Its translation is CASSPPDREVDYEQYF. The chain combines TRBV18 with TRBJ2-7; 7 bases agree with TRBD1. CDR1 is KGHSH, CDR2 LQKENI, per germline. V was clipped by 3 bases and J by 3 bases; unmatched bases: 11. The length of the CDR3 is 16 residues.

The chain links TRBV15 to TRBJ1-2; a weak D match, TRBD1 (5 bases). Trimming stripped 1 base from V and 8 bases from J, with 14 bases between. The CDR3 consists of 14 residues. CDR1 LNHNV and CDR2 YYDKDF come from the germline V gene (reference sequence). CDR3 loop: CATSRGGGTIGYTF. Written as DNA, the CDR3 is TGTGCCACCAGCAGAGGGGGGGGAACTATCGGCTACACCTTC.

The CDR3 sequence: CASRATGGKEKLFF. For the CDR3, the DNA is TGCGCCAGCAGAGCTACAGGGGGGAAAGAAAAACTGTTTTTT. The rearrangement joins TRBV5-1 to TRBJ1-4; TRBD1 agrees at 8 bases. The CDR3 contains 14 residues. The germline V gene has CDR1 SGHRS and CDR2 YFSETQ. J was trimmed by 8 bases and V by 5 bases; bases with no gene match: 8.

The rearrangement links TRBV7-9 to TRBJ2-5, with D hard to call. Germline V gene data show CDR1 as SEHNR and CDR2 as FQNEAQ (reference sequence). Trimming shortened V by 8 bases and J by 2 bases, and 9 bases separated the two germline ends. This CDR3 comprises 12 residues. The CDR3 DNA is TGTGCCAGCCTCGGCGGACAAGAGACCCAGTACTTC. The encoded protein is CASLGGQETQYF.

This chain uses TRBV5-4 with TRBJ2-3, with D perhaps TRBD1 or TRBD2 (5 bases each). V lost 1 base to trimming and J lost 2 bases, with 17 bases between them. CDR1 SGHNT and CDR2 YYREEE come from the germline V gene (reference sequence). This CDR3 has 17 amino acids. CDR3 sequence reads: CASSLPGTHGPTDTQYF. The CDR3 DNA reads TGTGCCAGCAGCTTGCCCGGGACGCACGGACCCACAGATACGCAGTATTTT.

This chain joins TRBV28 and TRBJ2-1, with D hard to call. This CDR3 region has 14 residues. Looked up from germline, CDR1 is MDHEN and CDR2 is SYDVKM. The V end lost 4 bases, the J end lost 0 bases, and 7 bases lay between the germline ends. The CDR3 region is CASSSPPSYNEQFF. The DNA of the CDR3 is TGTGCCAGCAGTTCCCCCCCCTCCTACAATGAGCAGTTCTTC.

The chain carries TRBV7-9 and TRBJ2-7; no clear D gene. Trimming pared 5 bases from V and 6 bases from J, leaving 8 bases between. Germline CDR1 reads SEHNR; CDR2 reads FQNEAQ (reference sequence). The CDR3 totals 11 residues. For the CDR3, the DNA is TGTGCCAGCAGCCCCCTCGGCGAGCAGTACTTC. This encodes CASSPLGEQYF. The full variable domain, in which reference TRBV7-9 and TRBJ2-7 provide the parts outside the CDR3, is DTGVSQNPRHKITKRGQNVTFRCDPISEHNRLYWYRQTLGQGPEFLTYFQNEAQLEKSRLLSDRFSAERPKGSFSTLEIQRTEQGDSAMYLCASSPLGEQYFGPGTRLTVT.